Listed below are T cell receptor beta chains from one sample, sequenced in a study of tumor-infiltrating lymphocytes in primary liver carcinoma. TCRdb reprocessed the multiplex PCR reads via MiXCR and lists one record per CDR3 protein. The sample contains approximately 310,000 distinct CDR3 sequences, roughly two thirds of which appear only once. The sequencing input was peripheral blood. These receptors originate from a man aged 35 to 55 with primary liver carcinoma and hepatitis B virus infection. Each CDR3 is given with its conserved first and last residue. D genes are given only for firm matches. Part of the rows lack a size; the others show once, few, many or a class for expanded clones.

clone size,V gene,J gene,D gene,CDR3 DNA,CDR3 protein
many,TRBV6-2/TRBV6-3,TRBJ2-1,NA,TGTGCCAGCATCAAACAGGGTTCTACCTACAATGAGCAGTTCTTC,CASIKQGSTYNEQFF
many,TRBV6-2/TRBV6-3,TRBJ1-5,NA,TGTGCCAGCAGTTACTCCGGGGGCCCTAATCCCCAGCATTTT,CASSYSGGPNPQHF
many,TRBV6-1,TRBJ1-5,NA,TGTGCCAGCAGTGAAGGTGGCAGGGAACAGCCCCAGCATTTT,CASSEGGREQPQHF
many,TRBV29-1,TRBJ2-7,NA,TGCAGCGTTGAAGATCCCGGACAGTCCCAATACGAGCAGTACTTC,CSVEDPGQSQYEQYF
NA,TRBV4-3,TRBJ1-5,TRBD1,TGTGCCAACAGCCAAGATTTGGGACAGGTTAATCAGCCCCATCATTTT,CANSQDLGQVNQPHHF
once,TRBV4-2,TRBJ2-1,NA,TGTGTCAGCAACTTGGACAATGAGCAGTTCTTC,CVSNLDNEQFF
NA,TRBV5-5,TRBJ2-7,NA,TGTGCCAGCAGATCGGACACTGGATTATCCTACGAGCAGTACTTC,CASRSDTGLSYEQYF
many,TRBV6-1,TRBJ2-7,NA,TGTGCCAGCAGGGAGGGGTACGAGCAGTACTTC,CASREGYEQYF
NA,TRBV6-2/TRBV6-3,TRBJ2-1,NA,TGCGCCAGCAGCCCTCCGCGGCTATCGGGTCCACCTAAGAACAATGAGCAGTTCTTC,CASSPPRLSGPPKNNEQFF
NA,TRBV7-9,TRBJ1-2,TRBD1,TGTGCCAGCAGTTTCACAGGGGCGGGCTATGGCTACACCTTC,CASSFTGAGYGYTF
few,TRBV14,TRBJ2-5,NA,TGTGCCAGCAGCCTCGGGAGAAAGACCCAGTACTTC,CASSLGRKTQYF
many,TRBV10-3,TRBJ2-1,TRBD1,TGTGCCATCAGTGAAGGACAGGGGGCTAACAATGAGCAGTTCTTC,CAISEGQGANNEQFF
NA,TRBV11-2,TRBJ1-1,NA,TGTGCCAGCAGTTTACGCGACGTCTCCAGAAGCGCTTTCTTT,CASSLRDVSRSAFF
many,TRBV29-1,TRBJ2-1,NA,TGCAGCGTCTCTGGGGTACAGGCGGTTTACAATGAGCAGTTCTTC,CSVSGVQAVYNEQFF
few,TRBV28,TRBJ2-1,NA,TGTGCCAGCAGTTTGGTGAGGAGGGTCTATTACAATGAGCAGTTCTTC,CASSLVRRVYYNEQFF
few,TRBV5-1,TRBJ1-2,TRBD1,TGCGCCAGCAGCCTCACAGGGGTTGATGGCTACACCTTC,CASSLTGVDGYTF
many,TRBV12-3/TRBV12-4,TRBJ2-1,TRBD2,TGTGCCAGCAGTCTGAGACCCGGGACTAGCGGGGGCTACAATGAGCAGTTCTTC,CASSLRPGTSGGYNEQFF
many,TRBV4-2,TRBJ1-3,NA,TGTGCCAGCAGCCAATCCCAGGTCCCCGGAAACACCATATATTTT,CASSQSQVPGNTIYF
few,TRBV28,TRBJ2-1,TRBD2,TGTGCCAGCAGCCATCAGCGGGAGTCATATCGGGGGTGGAATGAGCAGTTCTTC,CASSHQRESYRGWNEQFF
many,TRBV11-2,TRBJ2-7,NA,TGTGCCAGCAGCTTAGATTCTAGTTACGAGCAGTACTTC,CASSLDSSYEQYF
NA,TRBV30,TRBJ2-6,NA,TGTGTCTGGAGTACTTGGGGGGCTGGGGACAACGTCCTGACTTTC,CVWSTWGAGDNVLTF
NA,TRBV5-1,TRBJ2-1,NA,TGCGCCAGCAGCCTCGGCTCTTTCGACAATGAGCAGTTCTTC,CASSLGSFDNEQFF
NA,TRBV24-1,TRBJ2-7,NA,TGTACCACCAGTGATCCTACGACTAGTGGGGACGAGCAGTACTTC,CTTSDPTTSGDEQYF
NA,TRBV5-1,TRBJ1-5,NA,TGCGCCAGCAGCTTGGGACACGATAGCAGTCAGCCCCAGCATTTT,CASSLGHDSSQPQHF
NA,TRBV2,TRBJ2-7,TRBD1,TGTGCCAAGGGACAGGGGGCGGGCGAGCAGTACTTC,CAKGQGAGEQYF
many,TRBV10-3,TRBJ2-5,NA,TGTGCCACCTGGGGAGAGACCCAGTACTTC,CATWGETQYF
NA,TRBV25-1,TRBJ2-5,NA,TGTGCCAGCAGTGACAGGGGAGGTTTAGAGACCCAGTACTTC,CASSDRGGLETQYF
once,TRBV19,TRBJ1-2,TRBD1,TGTGCCAGTAGTGAACGGACAGGGAGTAACTATGGCTACACCTTC,CASSERTGSNYGYTF
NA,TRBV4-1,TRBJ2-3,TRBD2,TGCGCCAGCAGCCTTCGGGTCACTAGCGGGGGAAGCACATATACGCAATATTTT,CASSLRVTSGGSTYTQYF
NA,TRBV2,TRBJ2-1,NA,TGTGCCAGCACGCCGGGATCGTACAATGAGCAGTTCTTC,CASTPGSYNEQFF
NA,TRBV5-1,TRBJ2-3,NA,TGCGCCAGCAGCGAAGGGACGTTTAGCAATCAGCCCCAGTATTTT,CASSEGTFSNQPQYF
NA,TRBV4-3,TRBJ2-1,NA,TGCGCCAGCGGCCAACAGCCAGATGGTGAGCAGTTCTTC,CASGQQPDGEQFF
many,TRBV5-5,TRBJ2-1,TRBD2,TGTGCCAGCAGCCACGGGGGACTAGCGGGAGGGATTGAGCAGTTCTTC,CASSHGGLAGGIEQFF
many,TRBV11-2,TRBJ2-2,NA,TGTGCCAGCAGCTTAAGTAGGGGTCCCGGGGAGCTGTTTTTT,CASSLSRGPGELFF
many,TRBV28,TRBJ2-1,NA,TGTGCCAGCAGTTCTTTTTTATCATATCTCTTC,CASSSFLSYLF
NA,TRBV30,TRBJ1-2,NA,TGTGCCTATCTAGGGCGCGCCGACTATGGCTACACCTTC,CAYLGRADYGYTF
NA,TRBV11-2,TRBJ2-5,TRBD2,TGTGTCAGCAGCTTAGATCCCGGCGGGAGCGATTGGGAAGAGACCCAGTATTTC,CVSSLDPGGSDWEETQYF
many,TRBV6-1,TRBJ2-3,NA,TGTGCCAGCAGTGAGTCGGGGCCCACAGATACGCAGTATTTT,CASSESGPTDTQYF
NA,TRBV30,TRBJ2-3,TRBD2,TGTGTCTGGAGCAAAATTAGCGGGAGATCTGATACGCAGTATTTT,CVWSKISGRSDTQYF
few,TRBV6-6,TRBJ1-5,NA,TGTGCCAGCAAAGGTTATAGCAATCAGCCCCAGCATTTT,CASKGYSNQPQHF
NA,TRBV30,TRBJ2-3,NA,TGTGCCTGTATTAGGGGCTCAGATACGCAGTATTTT,CACIRGSDTQYF
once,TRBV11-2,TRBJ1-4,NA,TGTGTCAGCAGCTTAGATGAAACACTGTTTTTT,CVSSLDETLFF
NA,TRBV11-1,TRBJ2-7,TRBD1,TGTGCCTGCAACTTACGGACAGGCGTCTACGAGCAGTGCTTC,CACNLRTGVYEQCF
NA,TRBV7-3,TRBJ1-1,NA,TGTGCCAGCAGTCCGAGGGGGGGCCGGTACACTGAAGCTTTCTTT,CASSPRGGRYTEAFF
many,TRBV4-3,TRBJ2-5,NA,TGCGCCAGCAGCCAAGATCGGCAGTTTAAAGAGACCCAGTACTTC,CASSQDRQFKETQYF
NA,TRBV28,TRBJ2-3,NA,TGTGCCAGCAGTTTGCTCAGCCCTTCCACAGATACGCAGTATTTT,CASSLLSPSTDTQYF
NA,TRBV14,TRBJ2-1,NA,TGCGCCAGCAGCCAAGTTGCGGGTCCCAGGGATGAGCAGTTCTTC,CASSQVAGPRDEQFF
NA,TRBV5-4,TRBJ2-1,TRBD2,TGTGCCAGCCGTGAAGGGGCGGGAGGGCCGGGTGAGCAGTTCTTC,CASREGAGGPGEQFF
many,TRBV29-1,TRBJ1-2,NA,TGCAGCGTTGATACAGGGAACTATGGCTACACCTTC,CSVDTGNYGYTF
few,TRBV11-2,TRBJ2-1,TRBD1,TGTGCCAGCAGCCCGGACAGGGGAGGTGAGCAGTTCTTC,CASSPDRGGEQFF